This T cell receptor beta chain was documented in a study of blood T cell repertoires in COVID-19 (dated by TCRdb to the early 2020s). At the level of the whole study: The collaborator samples originated in the United States, Italy and Spain and spanned the acute and convalescent phases of COVID-19. The material from the prospective study consisted of cDNA or gDNA derived from T cells, B-cell-depleted T cells, or PBMCs. Subjects who had been exposed to COVID-19, were actively infected with it, or had recovered from it provided the deeply sampled blood TCRbeta repertoires that made up the dataset. The repertoires were released in a freely available public database intended as a resource for research on the immune response to SARS-CoV-2. The samples were drawn from two sources: the first 160 participants of the ongoing ImmuneRACE study, and approximately 1,300 subjects contributed by 6 global collaborators. The sample metadata nearly always contained a de-identified subject ID, COVID-19 status, age in years and sex. Where available, HLA class I and class II types were taken from metadata supplied by the sample provider and were not determined by assay-based typing.

A note on this clone: Its binding antigen is unknown. No quality values exist for individual bases; no much larger clone is one base distant.

V trim: 3 bases; J trim: 1 base; unmatched bases: 6. The CDR3 sequence holds 17 residues, the cysteine and phenylalanine included. Of all the DNA, just the CDR3 is kept, 51 bases in frame from base 1. CDR1 and CDR2 (KGHSH, LQKENI) derive from the germline V gene. Broader findings and caveats from the paper: The amount of clinical and demographic metadata varied by source and participant and was provided uncurated.

Whole blood was collected in K2EDTA tubes by collaborating institutions according to the institutions' own protocols. For TCRbeta analysis, collaborators shipped samples in one of three forms: frozen whole blood, isolated PBMCs, or DNA extracted from either of those sample types. TCRbeta CDR3 regions were amplified from genomic DNA using the immunoSEQ Assay, a bias-controlled multiplex PCR. As for the authors' bioinformatics: The number of nucleated cells in each sample was estimated by amplification of reference gene primers within the assay. Sequence reads were collapsed and filtered to measure the absolute abundance of every unique TCRbeta CDR3 rearrangement. For each sample, productive Simpson clonality was calculated as the square root of Simpson's diversity index across productive rearrangements. TCRdb carries this immuneACCESS record with in-frame sequences only. Its versions omit some clonotypes, under half of them owing to an unresolved V gene in the studies checked, with the rest unexplained. The DNA gave D and trimming, while V, J and clone size come from that table. The sample yields just over 90,000 clones; approximately 86% were counted once. Of the sample, approximately 19% falls within the top ten clones.

The receptor was isolated from a woman older than 75 with acute or convalescent COVID-19. The sample taken for sequencing was peripheral blood. This chain is built from TRBV18 and TRBJ2-7; 13 bases in between match TRBD2. The DNA is as follows: TGTGCCAGCTCACCGGGACTAGCGGGGACCCTGTCCTACGAGCAGTACTTC. Its translation is CASSPGLAGTLSYEQYF.